These 24 T cell receptor beta chains came from one sample sequenced in a study of blood T cell repertoires in COVID-19. TCRdb keeps only in-frame clones here, not all; method: immunoSEQ multiplex PCR. The sample holds more than 85,000 clones; approximately 76% are singletons and the top ten take 19%. Material for sequencing was peripheral blood. The receptors were gathered from a woman in her 70s with acute or convalescent COVID-19.

The count of this clone is one. The CDR3 bases are TGTGCCAGCAGCCCTTCTTCGGACTATGGCTACACCTTC. It translates to CASSPSSDYGYTF. The V and J genes are TRBV7-9 and TRBJ1-2; no clear D gene. The CDR3 contains 13 residues. V lost 5 bases and J 3 bases, leaving 10 bases between the germline ends. Germline V lookup: CDR1 SEHNR, CDR2 FQNEAQ (reference sequence).

This clone was observed a single time. The chain uses TRBV7-2 and TRBJ2-1, with 9 bases fitting TRBD2. V lost 5 bases to trimming and J lost 7 bases; unmatched junction nucleotides: 12. The CDR3 has 16 residues. CDR1 is SGHTA, CDR2 FQGNSA, per germline. The DNA for the CDR3 is TGTGCCAGCAGCCCTGGACTAGCGCCTGCTCAGAATGAGCAGTTCTTC. Protein product: CASSPGLAPAQNEQFF.

This chain joins TRBV3-1 (or the pseudogene TRBV3-2) and TRBJ1-2; D perhaps matches TRBD1 (6 bases). The V and J ends lost 4 bases and 8 bases respectively, with 17 bases between them. From germline, CDR1 is LGHDT and CDR2 YNNKEL (reference sequence). There are 14 residues in the CDR3. This chain's CDR3 is CASSPLQGRVGYTF. CDR3 coding DNA: TGTGCCAGCAGCCCCCTACAGGGTCGGGTAGGCTACACCTTC.

The V and J genes are TRBV12-3 or TRBV12-4 and TRBJ2-1; 7 positions match TRBD1. This CDR3 is built from 13 residues. V lost 7 bases to trimming and J lost 7 bases; unmatched junction nucleotides: 7. CDR3 sequence (DNA): TGTGCCAGCACAACAGGGGCAAGGAATGAGCAGTTCTTC. Translated: CASTTGARNEQFF.

This clone appeared a few times. The chain employs TRBV12-3 or TRBV12-4 and TRBJ1-1; maybe TRBD1 (5 bases). The germline V and J ends were trimmed by 3 bases and 4 bases, with 9 bases remaining between them. The CDR3 runs 13 residues. Here the CDR3 DNA reads TGTGCCAGCAGTTTCAGGGAGGGCACTGAAGCTTTCTTT. Residues: CASSFREGTEAFF.

V usage is TRBV19 and J usage is TRBJ1-5; D ambiguous. V dropped 6 bases and J dropped 0 bases, with 12 bases sitting between them. The germline CDR1 and CDR2 sequences are LNHDA and SQIVND (reference sequence). The CDR3 totals 15 residues. The CDR3 DNA sequence: TGTGCCAGTAGCTACGCAGGCCATAGCAATCAGCCCCAGCATTTT. It encodes CASSYAGHSNQPQHF. The full variable domain, in which reference TRBV19 and TRBJ1-5 provide the parts outside the CDR3, is DGGITQSPKYLFRKEGQNVTLSCEQNLNHDAMYWYRQDPGQGLRLIYYSQIVNDFQKGDIAEGYSVSREKKESFPLTVTSAQKNPTAFYLCASSYAGHSNQPQHFGDGTRLSIL.

The chain is built from TRBV15 and TRBJ1-6, with D unresolved. The CDR3 spans 14 residues. Trimming pared 5 bases from V and 7 bases from J, leaving 12 bases between. Germline values: CDR1 LNHNV, CDR2 YYDKDF (reference sequence). CDR3 bases: TGTGCCACCAGCCAACGGGTTCCCAATTCACCCCTCCACTTT. As protein: CATSQRVPNSPLHF.

This clone has just one count. The V and J genes are TRBV28 and TRBJ2-5; TRBD1 matches at 8 bases. With 5 bases clipped from V and 9 bases from J, the junction kept 8 bases outside the gene matches. Germline CDR1 and CDR2: MDHEN and SYDVKM. The CDR3 contains 13 residues. The chain's CDR3 is CASSAGQGVAQYF. DNA of the CDR3: TGTGCCAGCAGTGCCGGACAGGGAGTTGCCCAGTACTTC.

CDR3 protein: CATSEVGQGLDNEQFF. CDR3 DNA sequence: TGTGCCACCAGTGAGGTTGGACAGGGGCTTGACAATGAGCAGTTCTTC. This rearrangement joins TRBV24-1 to TRBJ2-1; TRBD1 agrees at 9 bases. The germline V gene encodes CDR1 KGHDR and CDR2 SFDVKD. This CDR3 contains 16 residues. The J segment lost 5 bases and the V segment lost 4 bases, leaving 8 bases of the junction unmatched.

This chain links TRBV30 with TRBJ2-3; D is uncertain. V gave up 2 bases and J gave up 6 bases, with 12 bases separating them. Germline V CDR1 and CDR2: GTSNPN, SVGIG (reference sequence). This CDR3 is 13 amino acids long. The CDR3 here is CAWSITHGDTQYF. CDR3 DNA: TGTGCCTGGAGTATCACGCACGGGGATACGCAGTATTTT.

The chain has TRBV6-1 and TRBJ1-1; D is undetermined. Germline V gene sequence: CDR1 MNHNS, CDR2 SASEGT. V was shortened by 4 bases and J by 4 bases, with 19 bases between the two germline ends. This CDR3 comprises 16 residues. CDR3 protein: CASSGFQTPRGTEAFF. In DNA form, the CDR3 reads TGTGCCAGCAGTGGCTTTCAGACACCCCGGGGCACTGAAGCTTTCTTT.

The chain links TRBV18 to TRBJ2-5, with a possible D match to TRBD2 (5 bases). CDR1 KGHSH and CDR2 LQKENI come from the germline V gene. V gave up 2 bases and J gave up 7 bases, with 14 bases separating them. This CDR3 contains 14 residues. In DNA, the CDR3 is TGTGCCAGCTCACCATTTCGGGAAGGAGGGACCCAGTACTTC. Translation: CASSPFREGGTQYF.

The V gene is TRBV27, the J gene TRBJ2-3, with D possibly being TRBD2 (5 bases). CDR1 is MNHEY and CDR2 is SMNVEV in the germline V gene (reference sequence). This CDR3 has 16 residues. Trimming cost V 1 base and J 1 base, with 12 bases left between them. Here the CDR3 reads CASSLYGGFRTDTQYF. CDR3 nucleotides: TGTGCCAGCAGTTTATACGGCGGGTTCCGCACAGATACGCAGTATTTT.

The chain carries TRBV7-9 and TRBJ1-2; TRBD1 matches at 7 bases. V gave up 5 bases and J gave up 7 bases; unmatched junction bases: 13. Germline-derived CDR1 and CDR2 are SEHNR and FQNEAQ (reference sequence). The CDR3 length is 15 residues. In DNA, the CDR3 is TGTGCCAGCAGCCAGCCTGGGACAGCCACCTTTGGCTACACCTTC. Its translation is CASSQPGTATFGYTF.

The chain employs TRBV27 and TRBJ1-4, with a weak D call TRBD1 (5 bases). V lost 4 bases and J 6 bases, leaving 15 bases between the germline ends. Germline V lookup: CDR1 MNHEY, CDR2 SMNVEV (reference sequence). This CDR3 spans 15 amino acids. CDR3 region: CASSSIGGGYEKLFF. The CDR3 DNA reads as TGTGCCAGCAGTTCGATTGGGGGGGGGTATGAAAAACTGTTTTTT.

The chain joins TRBV19 to TRBJ1-1; tentative D call: TRBD1 (5 bases). Trimming removed 8 bases from V and 5 bases from J, with 9 bases in between. CDR3 size: 11 residues. Germline CDR1 reads LNHDA; CDR2 reads SQIVND (reference sequence). In DNA, the CDR3 is TGTGCCAGTGGGAGGGGAACTGAAGCTTTCTTT. Encoded protein: CASGRGTEAFF.

The chain couples TRBV28 to TRBJ2-7, with TRBD2 identical over 7 bases. The CDR3 has 14 residues. V shed 6 bases and J 6 bases; nucleotides not matched to a gene: 11. Germline assignment: CDR1 MDHEN and CDR2 SYDVKM. CDR3 loop: CASSPLGPGGEQYF. In DNA, the CDR3 is TGTGCCAGCAGCCCCTTGGGGCCGGGGGGCGAGCAGTACTTC.

This clone showed up just a few times. This sequence joins TRBV5-1 and TRBJ1-2; D is unclear. The CDR3 has 14 amino acids. V lost 6 bases to trimming and J lost 3 bases, with 15 bases between them. Germline CDR1 is SGHRS and CDR2 is YFSETQ. The CDR3 DNA is TGCGCCAGCAAGGAAGGACTGCTGGACTATGGCTACACCTTC. Its translation is CASKEGLLDYGYTF. The entire variable domain, with the rest obtained from reference TRBV5-1 and TRBJ1-2, is as follows: KAGVTQTPRYLIKTRGQQVTLSCSPISGHRSVSWYQQTPGQGLQFLFEYFSETQRNKGNFPGRFSGRQFSNSRSEMNVSTLELGDSALYLCASKEGLLDYGYTFGSGTRLTVV.

The chain has TRBV7-8 and TRBJ1-1; a possible D gene is TRBD1 (5 bases). Germline V gene sequence: CDR1 SGHVS, CDR2 FQNEAQ. Deletions cut 8 bases from V and 9 bases from J, with 13 bases between. The CDR3 extends over 11 amino acids. CDR3: CASVGQGKAFF. In DNA form, the CDR3 reads TGTGCCAGCGTGGGGCAGGGCAAAGCTTTCTTT.

This chain uses TRBV2 with TRBJ2-7, with TRBD2 matching over 11 bases. The V segment lost 5 bases and the J segment 5 bases; nucleotides outside the gene matches: 8. This CDR3 comprises 15 residues. Germline loops: CDR1 SNHLY, CDR2 FYNNEI. In nucleotides, the CDR3 is TGTGCCAGCAGTAGACTAGCGGGGTCCTCTAACGAGCAGTACTTC. It specifies CASSRLAGSSNEQYF.

The chain recombines TRBV7-9 with TRBJ1-1; possibly TRBD1 for D (6 bases). V was cut by 0 bases and J by 2 bases, with 13 bases left in between. The CDR3 runs 16 residues. CDR1 and CDR2 from the germline V gene are SEHNR and FQNEAQ (reference sequence). CDR3 DNA: TGTGCCAGCAGCTTAGCGGTGGGGGCTACTAACACTGAAGCTTTCTTT. Protein product: CASSLAVGATNTEAFF. Variable domain in full (rest from reference TRBV7-9 and TRBJ1-1): DTGVSQNPRHKITKRGQNVTFRCDPISEHNRLYWYRQTLGQGPEFLTYFQNEAQLEKSRLLSDRFSAERPKGSFSTLEIQRTEQGDSAMYLCASSLAVGATNTEAFFGQGTRLTVV.

The V and J genes are TRBV7-6 and TRBJ1-1, with D possibly matching TRBD1 (6 bases). This CDR3 is 14 amino acids long. Germline V CDR1 and CDR2: SGHVS, FNYEAQ. V was cut by 4 bases and J by 2 bases, with 11 bases left in between. The CDR3 nucleotides are TGTGCCAGCAGCTCACAGGGATTTAACACTGAAGCTTTCTTT. It is translated as CASSSQGFNTEAFF.

This chain connects TRBV27 to TRBJ1-2; TRBD1 matches at 7 bases. Germline V gives CDR1 MNHEY, CDR2 SMNVEV (reference sequence). This CDR3 comprises 13 residues. The trim removed 6 bases at V and 6 bases at J, leaving 7 bases unmatched. The chain's CDR3 is CASSKNRGDGYTF. CDR3 DNA: TGTGCCAGCAGCAAAAACAGGGGCGATGGCTACACCTTC.

The gene calls are TRBV19 and TRBJ1-4, with 7 bases fitting TRBD1. Germline trimming cut 6 bases from V and 8 bases from J; bases unmatched to any gene: 9. Per the germline V gene, CDR1 is LNHDA and CDR2 is SQIVND (reference sequence). This CDR3 region has 14 residues. The CDR3 protein is CASRTTGSDEKLFF. The CDR3 nucleotides are TGTGCCAGTAGGACGACAGGGTCCGACGAAAAACTGTTTTTT.